The 4 T cell receptor beta chains below were found in one sample sequenced in a study of human T cells and chemical hapten exposure. Time point meaning: pre-sensitization, week 0. The sample's treatment: therapeutic diphenylcyclopropenone sensitization with weekly scalp DPC. TCRdb re-derived calls from the RACE reads in MiXCR, one entry per CDR3 protein. This table holds some 250,000 distinct CDR3 sequences, 7.5% to 9% found once. The sample here was whole blood, taken in connection with sensitization to the hapten diphenylcyclopropenone (DPC). The receptor set was obtained from a man between 18 and 35 years old with alopecia areata. Some clones in this sample may be carry-over from other donors' samples.

This clonotype was seen only a few times. The V and J genes are TRBV5-1 and TRBJ2-2, with D perhaps TRBD1 (6 bases). Trimming took 4 bases from V and 14 from J, leaving 18 bases between them. The CDR3 loop spans 13 amino acids. Germline-derived CDR1 and CDR2 are SGHRS and YFSETQ. Here the CDR3 reads CASSLGQLYSLFF. In DNA form, the CDR3 reads TGCGCCAGCAGCCTAGGACAGCTATACTCTCTGTTTTTT.

The chain joins TRBV6-2 or TRBV6-3 to TRBJ2-1; TRBD2 matches at 7 bases. CDR1 and CDR2 from the germline V gene are MNHEY and SVGEGT. The ends lost 1 base at V and 0 bases at J; junction bases unmatched: 12. CDR3 size: 19 residues. CDR3 region: CASSYYTGLVRSSYNEQFF. In DNA, the CDR3 is TGTGCCAGCAGTTACTACACCGGACTAGTAAGGAGCTCCTACAATGAGCAGTTCTTC.

At least ten counts were recorded for this clonotype. V is TRBV5-1 and J is TRBJ1-1; 10 positions match TRBD1. The CDR3 consists of 13 residues. V gave up 2 bases and J gave up 7 bases; unmatched junction bases: 2. In germline, CDR1 is SGHRS, CDR2 YFSETQ. In DNA form, the CDR3 reads TGCGCCAGCAGCTTCGGGACAGGGGATGAAGCTTTCTTT. This encodes CASSFGTGDEAFF.

The chain recombines TRBV6-1 with TRBJ2-7; 11 bases fit TRBD1. J was trimmed by 2 bases and V by 10 bases; bases with no gene match: 10. The CDR3 totals 15 residues. Germline loops: CDR1 MNHNS, CDR2 SASEGT. The CDR3 nucleotides are TGTGCCACTAATCGGGCGGGACAGGGGGCCTACGAGCAGTACTTC. It is translated as CATNRAGQGAYEQYF.